This TCR beta chain derives from a study of cytomegalovirus exposure and HLA in healthy donors. General study points: The authors later linked a missense DCLRE1C variant to TCR beta V- and J-gene trimming. Cytomegalovirus-associated status was assigned to fewer than 200 TCR beta chains. Exclusion as indistinguishable affected some V segments, including TRBV6-2 and TRBV6-3. Looking again later, the authors saw that most CMV-associated TCR beta chains seemed HLA-restricted.

Turning to this clone: Its antigen is not identified.

CDR1 is MDHEN, CDR2 SYDVKM, per germline. Trimming removed 2 bases at V and 7 bases at J, with 12 bases between. The CDR3 contains 14 residues. PCR amplification relied on 60 Vbeta primers (plus 13 Jbeta primers). The protocol was immunoSEQ multiplex PCR, while the TCRdb copy is restricted to in-frame clones and leaves out a portion. This sample carries 120,000 to 150,000 clones, roughly 80% of them seen once, and the ten largest clones take 4.3%. Sequenced material: PBMCs. The chain couples TRBV28 to TRBJ1-5, with D perhaps TRBD1 (6 bases). This receptor was taken from a woman in her thirties or forties in good health and CMV-seropositive. In nucleotides, the CDR3 is TGTGCCAGCAGTTTACGGGGGGCAGGACAGCCCCAGCATTTT. This translates into CASSLRGAGQPQHF.